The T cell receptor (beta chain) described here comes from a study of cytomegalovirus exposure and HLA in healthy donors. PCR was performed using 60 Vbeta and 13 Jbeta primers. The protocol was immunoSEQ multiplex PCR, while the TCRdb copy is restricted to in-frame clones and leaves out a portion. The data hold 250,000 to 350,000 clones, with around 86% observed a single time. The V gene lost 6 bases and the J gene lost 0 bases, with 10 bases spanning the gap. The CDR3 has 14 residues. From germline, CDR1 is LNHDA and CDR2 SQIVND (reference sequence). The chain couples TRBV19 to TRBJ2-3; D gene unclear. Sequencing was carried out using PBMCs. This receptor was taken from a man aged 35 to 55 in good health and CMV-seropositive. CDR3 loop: CASRVSTSTDTQYF. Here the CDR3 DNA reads TGTGCCAGTAGGGTAAGCACTAGCACAGATACGCAGTATTTT.